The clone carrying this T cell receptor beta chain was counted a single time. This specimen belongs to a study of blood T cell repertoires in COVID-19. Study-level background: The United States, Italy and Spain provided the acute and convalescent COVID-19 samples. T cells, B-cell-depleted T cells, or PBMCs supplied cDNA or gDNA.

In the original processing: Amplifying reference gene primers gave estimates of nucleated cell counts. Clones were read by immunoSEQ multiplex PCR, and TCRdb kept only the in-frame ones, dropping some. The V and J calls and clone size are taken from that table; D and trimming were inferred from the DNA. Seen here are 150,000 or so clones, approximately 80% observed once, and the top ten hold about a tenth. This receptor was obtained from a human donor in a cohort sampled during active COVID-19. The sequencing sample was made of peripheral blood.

In nucleotides, the CDR3 is TGTGCCAGCAGCAAGGGACTAGCGGGGAACTTATTTGAGCAGTTCTTC. Protein: CASSKGLAGNLFEQFF. This chain links TRBV3-1 (or the pseudogene TRBV3-2) with TRBJ2-1, with TRBD2 matching over 13 bases. The trim removed 5 bases at V and 9 bases at J, leaving 10 bases unmatched. The CDR3 consists of 16 residues. Germline V gene data show CDR1 as LGHDT and CDR2 as YNNKEL (reference sequence).